Shown below are 23 T cell receptor beta chains from a single sample sequenced in a study of CD8+CD57+ T cells in acquired aplastic anemia. By flow cytometry, patients selected for sequencing had shown an expansion of CD8+CD57+ cells. Genomic DNA constituted the template upon which TCR beta VDJ and CDR3 profiling was performed. TCRdb independently ran MiXCR on the reads; one entry per CDR3 protein. In the table there are 180,000 or so distinct CDR3 sequences, roughly 50% of which are singletons. The source material was sorted CD4+, CD8+, or CD8+CD57+ T cells (not recorded which) from PBMCs. Receptors were obtained from a human donor with aplastic anemia.

This clonotype was seen a handful of times. This chain uses TRBV3-1 with TRBJ2-3; D uncertain. CDR3 size: 16 residues. V was trimmed by 1 base and J by 1 base, leaving 12 bases between them. Germline V CDR1 and CDR2: LGHDT, YNNKEL (reference sequence). The CDR3 bases are TGTGCCAGCAGCCAAGGAGGTAGCCGAGGCACAGATACGCAGTATTTT. It translates to CASSQGGSRGTDTQYF.

V and J are TRBV2 and TRBJ1-1, with TRBD1 matching 7 bases. Germline trimming cut 3 bases from V and 1 base from J; bases unmatched to any gene: 5. The CDR3 spans 15 residues. From germline, CDR1 is SNHLY and CDR2 FYNNEI. DNA of the CDR3: TGTGCCAGCAGTGAGCGGGACAGACAGAACACTGAAGCTTTCTTT. Translated, it gives CASSERDRQNTEAFF.

This clonotype was seen more than once but under ten times. In DNA form, the CDR3 reads TGTGCCAGCAGTGGGGGCAGGATCACTGAAGCTTTCTTT. Protein product: CASSGGRITEAFF. The V call is TRBV7-9, the J call TRBJ1-1; tentative D call: TRBD1 (6 bases). Germline-derived CDR1 and CDR2 are SEHNR and FQNEAQ (reference sequence). Trimming pared 6 bases from V and 4 bases from J, leaving 12 bases between. The CDR3 length is 13 residues.

The V call is TRBV20-1, the J call TRBJ2-7; TRBD2 matches 9 bases. The J call may be incorrect, as the DNA end agrees better with TRBJ2-5. From germline, CDR1 is DFQATT and CDR2 SNEGSKA (reference sequence). This CDR3 has 15 amino acids. This CDR3 reads CSAREIAGEVETQYF. The DNA for the CDR3 is TGCAGTGCTAGAGAGATAGCGGGGGAAGTAGAGACCCAGTACTTC.

A few counts support this clonotype. V and J are TRBV25-1 and TRBJ1-1; 11 bases line up with TRBD1. The CDR3 spans 14 residues. Germline V CDR1 and CDR2: MGHDK, SYGVNS. After removal of 3 bases from V and 6 bases from J, the junction contained 3 bases not matched to a gene. This CDR3 reads CASSDPGQGAEAFF. The CDR3, as DNA: TGTGCCAGCAGTGATCCGGGACAGGGGGCTGAAGCTTTCTTT.

This clonotype was detected many times. J is TRBJ1-2 and V is TRBV5-1, with 8 bases identical to TRBD1. The CDR3 spans 14 residues. Germline CDR1 SGHRS, CDR2 YFSETQ. After removal of 4 bases from V and 3 bases from J, the junction contained 5 bases not matched to a gene. The CDR3 nucleotides are TGCGCCAGCAGCAGACAGGGGTCGGACTATGGCTACACCTTC. This translates into CASSRQGSDYGYTF.

Worth noting for this clonotype: A junction end diverges from the germline sequence, so it may reflect a read error. The chain couples TRBV9 to TRBJ1-4, with no clear D. The CDR3 loop spans 14 amino acids. The V gene's germline CDR1 is SGDLS and CDR2 YYNGEE. As DNA, the CDR3 is TGTGCCGGCAGCGGAAGGTCAACTAATGAAAAACTGTTTTTT. It codes for CAGSGRSTNEKLFF. Filled out from reference TRBV9 and TRBJ1-4, the complete variable domain reads DSGVTQTPKHLITATGQRVTLRCSPRSGDLSVYWYQQSLDQGLQFLIQYYNGEERAKGNILERFSAQQFPDLHSELNLSSLELGDSALYFCAGSGRSTNEKLFFGSGTQLSVL.

The chain joins TRBV28 to TRBJ2-3; no firm D call. The CDR3 has 15 amino acids. Per the germline V gene, CDR1 is MDHEN and CDR2 is SYDVKM. Deletions cut 5 bases from V and 0 bases from J, with 12 bases between. CDR3 loop: CASSMTHHSTDTQYF. The CDR3 DNA reads TGTGCCAGCAGTATGACGCACCATAGCACAGATACGCAGTATTTT.

This clonotype was picked up a small number of times. This chain links TRBV6-1 with TRBJ2-7; D might be TRBD1 or TRBD2, each matching 5 bases. The germline V gene has CDR1 MNHNS and CDR2 SASEGT. Trimming took off 7 bases at V and 1 base at J, with 11 bases between the two ends. CDR3 length: 13 residues. The CDR3 protein is CASNGAGSYEQYF. CDR3 bases: TGTGCCAGCAACGGGGCAGGGTCCTACGAGCAGTACTTC.

This clonotype was recorded many times. The V call is TRBV12-5, the J call TRBJ2-5; the match to TRBD2 covers 16 bases. J was trimmed by 2 bases and V by 3 bases; bases with no gene match: 6. CDR1 is LGHNT and CDR2 is FRNRAP in the germline V gene. This CDR3 has 18 residues. CDR3 region: CASGLGTSGRATQETQYF. The CDR3 bases are TGTGCTAGTGGTTTAGGGACTAGCGGGAGGGCGACTCAAGAGACCCAGTACTTC.

This clonotype was seen ten or more times. The genes are TRBV5-1 and TRBJ2-3; D ambiguous. Trimming took 3 bases from V and 6 from J, leaving 11 bases between them. The CDR3 length is 13 residues. Germline assignment: CDR1 SGHRS and CDR2 YFSETQ. The CDR3 reads CASSSQTTDTQYF. The CDR3 coding sequence is TGCGCCAGCAGCTCGCAAACTACCGATACGCAGTATTTT.

Concerning this clonotype itself: A clone one base away is much larger, so this may be a read error. The V gene is TRBV13, the J gene TRBJ2-3, with 9 bases lining up with TRBD2. Germline loops: CDR1 PRHDT, CDR2 FYEKMQ (reference sequence). This CDR3 contains 15 residues. Here the CDR3 reads CAGSLPSGGTDTQYF. The DNA for the CDR3 is TGTGCCGGCAGCTTACCTAGCGGGGGCACAGATACGCAGTATTTT.

This clonotype was counted ten times or more. The chain has TRBV12-3 or TRBV12-4 and TRBJ2-1; no reliable D call. V lost 7 bases to trimming and J lost 9 bases, with 10 bases between them. CDR3 size: 11 residues. The CDR3 sequence: CASTLKVEQFF. Here the CDR3 DNA reads TGTGCCAGCACTCTTAAGGTTGAGCAGTTCTTC.

CDR3 in amino acids: CASSLMNSPLHF. In DNA form, the CDR3 reads TGTGCCAGCAGCTTAATGAATTCACCCCTCCACTTT. The V call is TRBV7-2, the J call TRBJ1-6; the D is unclear. The germline gives CDR1 SGHTA, CDR2 FQGNSA. This CDR3 comprises 12 residues. The V gene lost 2 bases and the J gene lost 7 bases, with 3 bases spanning the gap.

As for this clonotype: A read error may be the cause here, since a much bigger clone is one base away. In DNA form, the CDR3 reads TGTGCCTGCAGCTCGACCTTAGGACAGGGGGCGAGGGAGCAGTACTTC. Protein: CACSSTLGQGAREQYF. The V and J genes are TRBV11-1 and TRBJ2-7; 11 positions match TRBD1. Germline CDR1 reads SGHAT; CDR2 reads FQDESV (reference sequence). CDR3 length equals 16 residues.

This chain uses TRBV19 with TRBJ1-4; D perhaps matches TRBD1 (6 bases). The CDR3 has 14 residues. Germline V gene data show CDR1 as LNHDA and CDR2 as SQIVND (reference sequence). V lost 6 bases and J 14 bases, leaving 22 bases between the germline ends. CDR3 sequence: CASRRQDLGKGLFF. CDR3 sequence (DNA): TGTGCCAGTAGGCGACAGGACCTCGGGAAGGGTCTGTTTTTT.

The chain has TRBV4-3 and TRBJ1-1, with D perhaps TRBD1 (6 bases). V lost 6 bases to trimming and J lost 0 bases, with 8 bases between them. Germline CDR1 is LGHNA and CDR2 is YSLEER. The CDR3 is 13 residues long. The CDR3 protein is CASSGDMNTEAFF. The CDR3, as DNA: TGCGCCAGCAGTGGGGACATGAACACTGAAGCTTTCTTT.

This clonotype appeared many times. V usage is TRBV5-1 and J usage is TRBJ2-7, with 10 bases that match TRBD2. Germline V gene lookup returns CDR1 SGHRS and CDR2 YFSETQ. This CDR3 has 14 residues. Trimming cost V 1 base and J 6 bases; bases outside gene matches: 4. The CDR3 spells CASSLLAGESEQYF. The DNA for the CDR3 is TGCGCCAGCAGCTTGCTAGCGGGAGAGAGCGAGCAGTACTTC.

Many counts were recorded for this clonotype. The V call is TRBV2, the J call TRBJ2-5, with 7 bases aligning to TRBD1. The CDR3 runs 13 residues. J was trimmed by 5 bases and V by 10 bases; bases with no gene match: 10. The germline V gene has CDR1 SNHLY and CDR2 FYNNEI. Here the CDR3 DNA reads TGTGCCAAAGACAGGGAAGGTGGTGAGACCCAGTACTTC. This translates into CAKDREGGETQYF.

This clonotype was seen at least ten times. The V and J genes are TRBV12-3 or TRBV12-4 and TRBJ2-1, with D maybe TRBD1 (6 bases). Trimming cost V 5 bases and J 9 bases, with 14 bases left between them. This CDR3 contains 13 residues. The CDR3 is CASSVRGLGEQFF. CDR3 sequence (DNA): TGTGCCAGCAGTGTCAGGGGCCTCGGTGAGCAGTTCTTC.

The sample holds a few counts of this clonotype. This chain links TRBV24-1 with TRBJ2-7; D remains unclear. This CDR3 has 13 amino acids. V was clipped by 3 bases and J by 3 bases, with 8 bases between them. CDR1 and CDR2 from the germline V gene are KGHDR and SFDVKD. CDR3 nucleotide sequence: TGTGCCACCAGTGATCCCTCAGTCTACGAGCAGTACTTC. Translated, it gives CATSDPSVYEQYF.

The V call is TRBV9, the J call TRBJ2-7; no clear D. This CDR3 region has 14 residues. Germline-derived CDR1 and CDR2 are SGDLS and YYNGEE. The V end lost 2 bases, the J end lost 3 bases, and 12 bases lay between the germline ends. CDR3 bases: TGTGCCAGCAGCGTCTCAATCTCCAACTACGAGCAGTACTTC. Its translation: CASSVSISNYEQYF.

In its sample, this clonotype was seen many times. The rearrangement links TRBV6-1 to TRBJ2-7; D uncertain. V lost 1 base, J lost 6 bases, and 16 bases lay in between. The germline gives CDR1 MNHNS, CDR2 SASEGT. The CDR3 runs 15 residues. The CDR3 DNA reads TGTGCCAGCAGTGAAGATGCTCGGCGAGTGATCGAGCAGTACTTC. Amino acid sequence: CASSEDARRVIEQYF.